This T cell receptor beta chain was sequenced for a study of T cells after yellow fever vaccination (dated by TCRdb to about 2019). In the study overall: The SMART-Seq v4 Ultra Low Input RNA kit was used to prepare libraries from fractions with low cell numbers. To follow T-cell clones before and after both primary and booster YFV17D yellow fever vaccination, bulk TCR alpha and beta repertoires underwent longitudinal sequencing. Two healthy male donors, one aged 18 to 29 and one aged 30 to 40 years, made up the cohort. Bulk PBMC replicates and cell subsets were isolated from blood drawn at multiple timepoints before and after both primary and secondary immunization. The paper as a whole reports these results and caveats: The secondary T-cell response was found to be weaker but faster than the primary response, with a peak reached on day 5 rather than on day 15. Because abundant contaminating clonotypes from the bulk population could be contained in FACS-sorted repertoires, computational filtering was required. A small share of clonotypes occurred in both CD4 and CD8 compartments, likely arising from convergent recombination. Because only two donors were included in the study, the extent to which the findings can be generalized is limited. After the booster, most clones that had expanded after primary vaccination were detected again (almost 97% of CD4 and around nine tenths of CD8), suggesting broad maintenance of memory.

The CDR3 has 15 amino acids, counting the end cysteine and phenylalanine. Only the CDR3 DNA is retained, 45 bases long and in frame from the first base. The germline V and J ends show losses of 6 bases and 2 bases respectively, and no gene match explains 9 bases of the junction. CDR1 and CDR2 (MDHEN, SYDVKM) derive from the germline V gene. This clonotype was counted a few times. Its binding antigen is unknown. No base qualities exist here, and no much larger clone lies one base off it. TCR cDNA was made using 5'RACE template switching, a step that added a universal primer site and unique molecular identifiers. Priming for cDNA synthesis came from both the TCR alpha and TCR beta constant segments. Libraries were amplified in two PCR steps, with sample barcodes and sequencing adapters added in the second step. Sequencing of libraries was done on Illumina HiSeq 2500 (2x100 bp) or NovaSeq (2x150 bp). On the authors' methods: MIGEC handled demultiplexing of reads and collapsing into UMI consensus sequences, while MiXCR performed V(D)J alignment. Using edgeR on replicate PBMC samples, clonotypes were called vaccine-responding if FDR was below 0.01 and the log2 fold change was above 5 up to day 15. Each bulk clonotype received a CD4 or CD8 identity based on whether the sequenced CD4 or CD8 repertoire contained that clonotype at higher abundance. The public sequencing data were trimmed at Q25 with fastp and processed into clonotypes with MiXCR by TCRdb, which kept only in-frame beta chains. Every entry covers one CDR3 protein and lists the most common genes and DNA from its rows. For this entry, the V and J calls and clone size follow TCRdb and not the study's own pipeline. The sample table lists hundreds of thousands of distinct CDR3 sequences, just over 20% of them with a count of one. The top ten constitute 15% to 20% of the sample.

This sample's treatment or condition label indicates: live attenuated yellow fever vaccine strain. At each blood-draw timepoint, two biological replicates of bulk PBMCs were obtained. PBMCs were isolated from peripheral blood using a standard Ficoll-Paque protocol. TriZol was used to extract RNA from bulk PBMCs, from CD4 and CD8 fractions, and from dextramer-positive and dextramer-negative fractions. This chain joins TRBV28 to TRBJ1-1, with TRBD1 matching 7 junction bases. The TCR originated in a man aged 18 to 30 who received the YFV17D yellow fever vaccine. The starting material was PBMCs, obtained around 3 weeks after the first yellow fever vaccination. The base sequence is TGTGCCAGCAGACCCGGGACAGTCTCTAACACTGAAGCTTTCTTT. The translation is CASRPGTVSNTEAFF.